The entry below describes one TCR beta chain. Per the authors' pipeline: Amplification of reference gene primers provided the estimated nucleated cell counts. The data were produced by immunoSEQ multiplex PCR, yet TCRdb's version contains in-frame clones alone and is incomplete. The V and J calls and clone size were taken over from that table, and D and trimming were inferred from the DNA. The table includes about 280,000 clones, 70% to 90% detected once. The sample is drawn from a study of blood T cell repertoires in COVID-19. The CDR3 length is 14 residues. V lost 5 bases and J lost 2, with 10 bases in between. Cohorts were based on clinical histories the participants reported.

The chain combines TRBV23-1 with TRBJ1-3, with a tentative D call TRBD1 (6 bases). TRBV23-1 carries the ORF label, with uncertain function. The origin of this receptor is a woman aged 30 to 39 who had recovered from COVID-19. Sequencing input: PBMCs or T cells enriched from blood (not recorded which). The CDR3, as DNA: TGCGCCAGCAGTTCCAGGACAGCTGGAAACACCATATATTTT. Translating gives CASSSRTAGNTIYF.